The subject of this entry is one T cell receptor (beta chain). Its antigen remains unidentified. Trimming at V came to 6 bases and at J to 6 bases, leaving 10 bases not matched to a gene. The CDR3 spans 15 residues. TCR beta libraries were prepared from cDNA with unique molecular identifiers. TCRdb reprocessed the PCR reads via MiXCR and lists one record per CDR3 protein. This table holds about 400,000 distinct CDR3 sequences, 30% to 45% found once. The data were taken from a study of post-analysis software for immune sequencing data. Across the whole study: Recorded disease courses covered relapsing-remitting, secondary progressive and progressive-relapsing multiple sclerosis. Some patients had no subtype annotation. Study-wide results and caveats: Compared with controls, patients showed significantly lower normalized Chao1 diversity. In patients, TRBV5-6, TRBV5-1 and TRBV20-1 belonged to about five TRBV segments found more frequently than in controls.

Sequencing input: blood. The chain uses TRBV12-3 or TRBV12-4 and TRBJ1-2, with 10 bases fitting TRBD1. This sequence originates from a girl aged 5 to 17 with multiple sclerosis. CDR3 region: CASRRGQGGGNGYTF. For the CDR3, the DNA is TGTGCCAGCAGACGCGGACAGGGGGGAGGGAATGGCTACACCTTC.